The rows below give T cell receptor beta chains drawn from one sample of a study of PD-1 blockade in classical Hodgkin lymphoma. Produced via immunoSEQ multiplex PCR; TCRdb's table is partial and in-frame only. The table has tens of thousands of clones, 80% seen once. Specimen: peripheral blood mononuclear cells (PBMCs), collected before the fourth cycle of nivolumab. The source of these receptors is a human donor with classical Hodgkin lymphoma. Each CDR3 is given with its conserved first and last residue. D genes are given only for firm matches. The size entry is marked missing in some rows and otherwise reads once, few, many or a size class.

TRBV5-1,NA,TRBJ2-5,NA,TGCGCCAGCAGCTTGAGTGTCGCGGAGACCCAGTACTTC,CASSLSVAETQYF
TRBV5-1,NA,TRBJ2-6,NA,TGCGCCAGCAGCTTGGCCCAGCTCTCTGGGGCCAACGTCCTGACTTTC,CASSLAQLSGANVLTF
TRBV28,once,TRBJ2-7,TRBD1,TGTGCCAGCACTCAGAGCGAGACAGGGGGCTACGAGCAGTACTTC,CASTQSETGGYEQYF
TRBV30,NA,TRBJ2-5,NA,TGTGCCTGGAGTGTACCCCAGAAAGAGACCCAGTACTTC,CAWSVPQKETQYF
TRBV5-1,NA,TRBJ2-7,TRBD2,TGCGCCAGCAGCTTGGGACTAGCGGGAGACAGGTCCTACGAGCAGTACTTC,CASSLGLAGDRSYEQYF
TRBV28,NA,TRBJ2-7,NA,TGTGCCAGCAGGTGGGGGAGTTTGGGATACGAGCAGTACTTC,CASRWGSLGYEQYF
TRBV6-1,NA,TRBJ2-2,NA,TGTGCCAGCATACGGAATAGCGGAAACACCGGGGAGCTGTTTTTT,CASIRNSGNTGELFF
TRBV10-3,NA,TRBJ2-7,NA,TGTGCCGCCAGGTTGGACAGCGGCTACGAGCAGTACTTC,CAARLDSGYEQYF
TRBV18,NA,TRBJ2-7,NA,TGTGCCAGCTCACCGGACAGCTACGAGCAGTACTTC,CASSPDSYEQYF
TRBV28,NA,TRBJ2-5,TRBD1,TGTGCCAGCAGTCCTAGAGAGGGGGCCGAGACCCAGTACTTC,CASSPREGAETQYF
TRBV7-9,NA,TRBJ2-7,NA,TGTGCCAGCAGCTTAGTGGGCGCCGAGCAGTACTTC,CASSLVGAEQYF
TRBV15,NA,TRBJ1-4,NA,TGTGCCACCAGCAGGGACGGATTACTAATGAAAAAACTGTTTTTT,CATSRDGLLMKKLFF
TRBV6-1,NA,TRBJ1-1,NA,TGTGCCAGCAGTGTGACAGAGAACACTGAAGCTTTCTTT,CASSVTENTEAFF
TRBV5-4,NA,TRBJ2-7,TRBD2,TGTGCCAGCAGCCTAGGGACTAGCGGGAGCCTCACCGAGCAGTACTTC,CASSLGTSGSLTEQYF
TRBV5-1,NA,TRBJ2-3,NA,TGCGCCAGCAGCTTGGCGGGACTGAGCACAGATACGCAGTATTTT,CASSLAGLSTDTQYF
TRBV14,NA,TRBJ2-1,NA,TGTGCCAGCAGCCAGAGACTAGTCAACAATGAGCAGTTCTTC,CASSQRLVNNEQFF
TRBV6-1,NA,TRBJ2-5,TRBD2,TGTGCCAGCAGTACCGGGACTAGCGGGATGGGGACCCAGTACTTC,CASSTGTSGMGTQYF
TRBV2,once,TRBJ2-1,TRBD2,TGTGCCAGCAGTGAAGGGCGCGGGAGCTCCTACAATGAGCAGTTCTTC,CASSEGRGSSYNEQFF
TRBV5-1,few,TRBJ2-7,TRBD2,TGCGCCAGCAGCCTGGGACTAGCGGGGGTCCCTTCCTTC,CASSLGLAGVPSF
TRBV6-1,NA,TRBJ2-7,NA,TGTGCCAGCAGGAATTACGAGCAGTACTTC,CASRNYEQYF
TRBV25-1,NA,TRBJ2-7,TRBD1,TGTGCCAGCAGTGAATCCCTGACAGGGTCGTTTGCGGAGCAGTACTTC,CASSESLTGSFAEQYF
TRBV6-6,NA,TRBJ2-7,NA,TGTGCCAGCAGTTACAAAAAAGGGGCTTTTACCTACGAGCAGTACTTC,CASSYKKGAFTYEQYF
TRBV27,NA,TRBJ2-3,TRBD2,TGTGCCAGCAGTTTAGGACTAGCGGGAGGGACAGATACGCAGTATTTT,CASSLGLAGGTDTQYF
TRBV6-6,once,TRBJ2-7,NA,TGTGCCAGCAGTTACATGACCCTACAGGGAAACGAGCAGTACTTC,CASSYMTLQGNEQYF
TRBV5-1,NA,TRBJ2-5,NA,TGCGCCAGCAAGCTTGTCGAGACCCAGTACTTC,CASKLVETQYF
TRBV27,NA,TRBJ2-6,TRBD2,TGTGCCAGCAGCCCCTTTGCCCCACCGACTAGCGGGAGCGATGGGGCCAACGTCCTGACTTTC,CASSPFAPPTSGSDGANVLTF
TRBV18,NA,TRBJ1-3,NA,TGTGCCAGCTCACCAGAGGGAGGAGGTGGAAACACCATATATTTT,CASSPEGGGGNTIYF
TRBV7-9,NA,TRBJ2-5,NA,TGTGCCAGCAGCTTGGAGGCAGGGGAGACCCAGTACTTC,CASSLEAGETQYF
TRBV28,once,TRBJ2-5,NA,TGTGCCAGCAGTTACACCCTTGAGACCCAGTACTTC,CASSYTLETQYF
TRBV7-2,NA,TRBJ2-7,TRBD2,TGTGCCAGCAGTCGGGACTACACCTACGAGCAGTACTTC,CASSRDYTYEQYF
TRBV6-1,NA,TRBJ2-3,NA,TGTGCCAGCAGCCTCGGGGGTATGGTTCCAGATACGCAGTATTTT,CASSLGGMVPDTQYF
TRBV7-8,NA,TRBJ2-7,NA,TGTGCCAGCAGCTTAGACCCAGGGGTTTCACGCGAGCAGTACTTC,CASSLDPGVSREQYF
TRBV5-1,few,TRBJ2-2,NA,TGCGCCAGCAGCTTTCGGGCAGAAAACACCGGGGAGCTGTTTTTT,CASSFRAENTGELFF
TRBV6-5,NA,TRBJ2-7,TRBD2,TGTGCCAGCAGAAGGACTAGGAATTACGAGCAGTACTTC,CASRRTRNYEQYF
TRBV19,NA,TRBJ2-5,TRBD2,TGTGCCAGTAGTATTATAGGGCTAGCGGGAGCTGAGACCCAGTACTTC,CASSIIGLAGAETQYF
TRBV11-2,NA,TRBJ2-1,NA,TGTGCCAGCAGCGAGGTGGGGCCCCTCGTGAATGAGCAGTTCTTC,CASSEVGPLVNEQFF
TRBV25-1,NA,TRBJ2-3,TRBD2,TGTGCCAGCAATTACGAGCGGGAAACAGATACGCAGTATTTT,CASNYERETDTQYF
TRBV7-9,few,TRBJ2-2,NA,TGTGCCAGCAGCTTAGCCAACGCCTGGGAGCTGTTTTTT,CASSLANAWELFF
TRBV9,NA,TRBJ1-4,NA,TGTGCCAGCAGCGTCAGCCCTAATGAAAAACTGTTTTTT,CASSVSPNEKLFF
TRBV6-1,NA,TRBJ2-7,NA,TGTGCCAGCAGTGAAGTTAGCGGTCCCTACGAGCAGTACTTC,CASSEVSGPYEQYF
TRBV7-7,NA,TRBJ2-3,TRBD1,TGTGCCAGCAGCTTAGGAGGTACAGGGGGCACAGATACGCAGTATTTT,CASSLGGTGGTDTQYF
TRBV19,NA,TRBJ1-4,TRBD1,TGTGCCAGTAGTATTTTCGGACAGGAGACAACTAATGAAAAACTGTTTTTT,CASSIFGQETTNEKLFF
TRBV2,NA,TRBJ2-5,TRBD1,TGTGCCAGCATCCCCCGGGACAGGGGCTGGGAGACCCAGTACTTC,CASIPRDRGWETQYF
TRBV5-6,NA,TRBJ1-1,NA,TGTGCCAGCAGCTTGGCCTGGGGGGGAGTTAACACTGAAGCTTTCTTT,CASSLAWGGVNTEAFF
TRBV29-1,NA,TRBJ2-7,TRBD1,TGCAGCGTCCGACAGGGAGCCTACGAGCAGTACTTC,CSVRQGAYEQYF
TRBV28,few,TRBJ2-2,TRBD2,TGTGCCAGCAGTTTATCCCCTAGCGGGAGGGCTAGCGGGGAGCTGTTTTTT,CASSLSPSGRASGELFF
TRBV11-2,NA,TRBJ2-5,NA,TGTGCCAGCACCTTGGGGCGGCAATCAGAGACCCAGTACTTC,CASTLGRQSETQYF
TRBV11-2,few,TRBJ2-7,TRBD1,TGTGCCAGCAGCTTAGCGGGACAGGTTCCTTTCTACGAGCAGTACTTC,CASSLAGQVPFYEQYF
TRBV2,NA,TRBJ2-7,TRBD1,TGTGCCAGCTCTAGGGACAGAGACTACGAGCAGTACTTC,CASSRDRDYEQYF
TRBV11-2,once,TRBJ2-1,NA,TGTGCTATGGGCGGGGGCGGTGAGCAGTTCTTC,CAMGGGGEQFF